The clone carrying this T cell receptor beta chain was seen a few times. Its matching antigen is unknown. This specimen comes from a study of response to subunit inactivated influenza vaccine. CDR3 length: 20 residues. Germline CDR1 is SGHAT and CDR2 is FQNNGV. The V gene end was trimmed by 1 base and the J gene end by 4 bases; junction bases not matched to a gene: 16. Study results and limitations: That few new T cells are recruited by each seasonal influenza vaccination was the authors' suggestion.

TCRdb used MiXCR to reprocess the RT-PCR reads, holding one entry per CDR3 protein. The sample carries fewer than 600,000 distinct CDR3 sequences, around 7.7% recorded once. This clonotype was sampled from a man aged 50 to 69 who received an inactivated influenza vaccine. V gene TRBV11-2 combines with J gene TRBJ2-7; 13 nucleotides agree with TRBD2. The sequencing used PBMCs from blood, collected roughly 24 months after vaccination. CDR3 protein: CASSLVASTSGRGRSYEQYF. CDR3 nucleotide sequence: TGTGCCAGCAGCTTAGTTGCGTCCACTAGCGGGAGGGGAAGGTCGTACGAGCAGTACTTC.